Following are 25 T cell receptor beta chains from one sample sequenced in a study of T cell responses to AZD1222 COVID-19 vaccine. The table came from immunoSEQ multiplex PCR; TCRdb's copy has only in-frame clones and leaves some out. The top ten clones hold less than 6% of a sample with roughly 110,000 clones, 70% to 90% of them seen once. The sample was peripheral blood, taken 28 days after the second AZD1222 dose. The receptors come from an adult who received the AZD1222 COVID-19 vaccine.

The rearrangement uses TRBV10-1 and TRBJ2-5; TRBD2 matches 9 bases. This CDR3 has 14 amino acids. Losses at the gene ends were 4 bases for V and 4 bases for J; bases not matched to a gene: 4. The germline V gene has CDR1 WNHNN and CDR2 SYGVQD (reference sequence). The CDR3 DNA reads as TGCGCCAGCAGTGTCGGCGGGGGGGCAGAGACCCAGTACTTC. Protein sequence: CASSVGGGAETQYF.

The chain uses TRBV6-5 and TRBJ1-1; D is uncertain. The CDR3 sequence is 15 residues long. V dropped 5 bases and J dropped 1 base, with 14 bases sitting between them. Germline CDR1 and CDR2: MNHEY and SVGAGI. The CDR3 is CASSRRPEGNTEAFF. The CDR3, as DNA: TGTGCCAGCAGTAGACGTCCCGAGGGGAACACTGAAGCTTTCTTT.

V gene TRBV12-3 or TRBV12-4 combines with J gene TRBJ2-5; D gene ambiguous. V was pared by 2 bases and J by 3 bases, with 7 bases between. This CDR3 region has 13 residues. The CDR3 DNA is TGTGCCAGCAGTTTATGGGGTGAAGAGACCCAGTACTTC. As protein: CASSLWGEETQYF.

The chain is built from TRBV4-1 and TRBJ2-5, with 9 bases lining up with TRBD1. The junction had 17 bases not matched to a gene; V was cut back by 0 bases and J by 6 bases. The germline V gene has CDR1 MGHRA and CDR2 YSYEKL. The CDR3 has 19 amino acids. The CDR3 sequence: CASSQERALRDRVGQTQYF. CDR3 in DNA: TGCGCCAGCAGCCAAGAGAGGGCACTCCGGGACAGGGTAGGTCAGACCCAGTACTTC.

The CDR3 DNA sequence: TGTGCCAGCAGCAAGGGTACAGGGGCCCTTTTAGAGACCCAGTACTTC. Protein sequence: CASSKGTGALLETQYF. J is TRBJ2-5 and V is TRBV21-1; TRBD1 is the table's D call and was not checked against the DNA. TRBV21-1 is a listed pseudogene. CDR3 length: 16 residues.

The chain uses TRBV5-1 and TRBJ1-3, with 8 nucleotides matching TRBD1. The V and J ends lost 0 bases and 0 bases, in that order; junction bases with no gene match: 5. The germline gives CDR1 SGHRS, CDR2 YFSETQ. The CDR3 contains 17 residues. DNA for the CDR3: TGCGCCAGCAGCTTGGCTTGGACAGGGAGCTCTGGAAACACCATATATTTT. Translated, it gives CASSLAWTGSSGNTIYF.

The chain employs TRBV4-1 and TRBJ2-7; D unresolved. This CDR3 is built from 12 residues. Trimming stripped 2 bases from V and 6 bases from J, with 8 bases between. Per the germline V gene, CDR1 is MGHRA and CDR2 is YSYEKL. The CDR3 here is CASSQILGEQYF. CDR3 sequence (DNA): TGCGCCAGCAGCCAAATCTTAGGCGAGCAGTACTTC.

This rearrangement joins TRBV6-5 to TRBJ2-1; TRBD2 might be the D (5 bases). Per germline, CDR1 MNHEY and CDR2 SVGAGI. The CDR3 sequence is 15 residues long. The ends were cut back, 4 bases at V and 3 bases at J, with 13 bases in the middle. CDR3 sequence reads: CASSSSGGFYNEQFF. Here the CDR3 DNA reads TGTGCCAGCAGTTCGAGCGGAGGATTCTACAATGAGCAGTTCTTC.

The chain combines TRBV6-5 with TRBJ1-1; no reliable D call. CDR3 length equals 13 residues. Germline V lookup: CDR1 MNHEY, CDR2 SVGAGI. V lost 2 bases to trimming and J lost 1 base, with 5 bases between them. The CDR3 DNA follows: TGTGCCAGCAGTTACGGGCAGAACACTGAAGCTTTCTTT. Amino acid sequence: CASSYGQNTEAFF.

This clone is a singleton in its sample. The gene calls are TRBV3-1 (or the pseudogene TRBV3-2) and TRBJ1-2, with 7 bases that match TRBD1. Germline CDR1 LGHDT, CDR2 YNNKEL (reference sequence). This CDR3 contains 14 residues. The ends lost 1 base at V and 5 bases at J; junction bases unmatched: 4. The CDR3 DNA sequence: TGTGCCAGCAGCCAAGGACAGGGAGGTTATGGCTACACCTTC. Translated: CASSQGQGGYGYTF.

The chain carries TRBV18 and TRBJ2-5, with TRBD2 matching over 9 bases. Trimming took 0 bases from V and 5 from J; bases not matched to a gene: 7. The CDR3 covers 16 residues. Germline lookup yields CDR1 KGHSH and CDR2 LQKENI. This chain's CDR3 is CASSPPNSGGAETQYF. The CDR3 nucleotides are TGTGCCAGCTCACCACCTAATAGCGGGGGCGCGGAGACCCAGTACTTC.

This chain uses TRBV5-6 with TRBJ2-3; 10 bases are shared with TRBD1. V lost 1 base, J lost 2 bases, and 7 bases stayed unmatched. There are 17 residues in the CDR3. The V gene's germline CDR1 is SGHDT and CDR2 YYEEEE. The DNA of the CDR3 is TGTGCCAGCAGCTTGCCCGGGACAGGGGTCCTCACAGATACGCAGTATTTT. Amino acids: CASSLPGTGVLTDTQYF.

In DNA form, the CDR3 reads TGTGCCAGCAGTTTCTCCAGGGTGGCTGAAGCTTTCTTT. This encodes CASSFSRVAEAFF. The chain links TRBV12-3 or TRBV12-4 to TRBJ1-1; D possibly corresponds to TRBD1 (5 bases). This CDR3 is 13 amino acids long. The V end was cut by 3 bases, the J end by 6 bases, with 11 bases between.

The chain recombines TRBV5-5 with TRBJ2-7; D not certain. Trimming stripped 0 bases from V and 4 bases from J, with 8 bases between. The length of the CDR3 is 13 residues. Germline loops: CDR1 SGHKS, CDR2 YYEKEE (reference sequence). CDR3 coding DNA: TGTGCCAGCAGCTTGGAGACGTGGTACGAGCAGTACTTC. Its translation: CASSLETWYEQYF.

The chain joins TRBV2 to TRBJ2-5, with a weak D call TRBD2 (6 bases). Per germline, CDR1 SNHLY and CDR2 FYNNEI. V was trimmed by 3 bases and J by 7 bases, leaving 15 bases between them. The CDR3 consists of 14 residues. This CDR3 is CASSDAGRLGTQYF. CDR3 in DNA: TGTGCCAGCAGTGATGCGGGACGGCTCGGGACCCAGTACTTC.

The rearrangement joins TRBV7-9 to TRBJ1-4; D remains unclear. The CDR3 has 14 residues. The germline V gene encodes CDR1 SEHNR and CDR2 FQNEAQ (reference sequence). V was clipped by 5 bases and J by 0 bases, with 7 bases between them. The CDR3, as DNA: TGTGCCAGCAGCCAGGACGCAACTAATGAAAAACTGTTTTTT. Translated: CASSQDATNEKLFF.

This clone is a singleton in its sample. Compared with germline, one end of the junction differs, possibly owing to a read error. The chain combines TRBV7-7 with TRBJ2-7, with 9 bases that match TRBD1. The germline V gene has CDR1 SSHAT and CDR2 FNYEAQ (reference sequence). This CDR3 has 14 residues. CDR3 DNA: TGTGCTAGCAGCTCGGACAGGGGTTCGACCGAGCAGTACTTC. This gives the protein CASSSDRGSTEQYF.

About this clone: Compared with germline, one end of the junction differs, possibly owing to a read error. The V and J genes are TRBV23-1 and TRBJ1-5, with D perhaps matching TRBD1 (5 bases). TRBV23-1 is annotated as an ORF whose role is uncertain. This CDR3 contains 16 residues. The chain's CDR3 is CVSSQHPGIKNQPQHF. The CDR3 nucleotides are TGCGTCAGCAGTCAACACCCAGGGATAAAGAATCAGCCCCAGCATTTT.

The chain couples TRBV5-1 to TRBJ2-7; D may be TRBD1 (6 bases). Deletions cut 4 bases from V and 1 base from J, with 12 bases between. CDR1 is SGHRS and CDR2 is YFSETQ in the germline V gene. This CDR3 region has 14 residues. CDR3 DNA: TGCGCCAGCAGCCTGGCACAGGGTTCCTACGAGCAGTACTTC. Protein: CASSLAQGSYEQYF.

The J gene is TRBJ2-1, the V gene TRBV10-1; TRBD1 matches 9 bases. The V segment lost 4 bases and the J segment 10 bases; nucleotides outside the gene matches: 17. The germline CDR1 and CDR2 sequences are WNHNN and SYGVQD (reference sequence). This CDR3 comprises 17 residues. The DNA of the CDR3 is TGCGCCAGCAGTGGACACCCGGGACAGGGCATCCTGGGGGAGCAGTTCTTC. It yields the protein CASSGHPGQGILGEQFF.

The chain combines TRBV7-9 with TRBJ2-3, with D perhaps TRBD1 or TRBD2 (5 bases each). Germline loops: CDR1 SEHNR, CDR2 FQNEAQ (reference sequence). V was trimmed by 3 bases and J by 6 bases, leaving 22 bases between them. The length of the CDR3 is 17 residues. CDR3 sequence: CASSFPGSSQSTDTQYF. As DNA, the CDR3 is TGTGCCAGCAGCTTCCCAGGGAGCTCACAATCAACGGATACGCAGTATTTT.

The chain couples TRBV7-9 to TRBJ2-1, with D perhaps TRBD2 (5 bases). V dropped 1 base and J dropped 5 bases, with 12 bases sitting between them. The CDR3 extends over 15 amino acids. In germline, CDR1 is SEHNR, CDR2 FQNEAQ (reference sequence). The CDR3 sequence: CASSLGPSGDNEQFF. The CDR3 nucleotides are TGTGCCAGCAGCTTAGGACCCAGCGGAGACAATGAGCAGTTCTTC. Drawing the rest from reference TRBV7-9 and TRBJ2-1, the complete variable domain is DTGVSQNPRHKITKRGQNVTFRCDPISEHNRLYWYRQTLGQGPEFLTYFQNEAQLEKSRLLSDRFSAERPKGSFSTLEIQRTEQGDSAMYLCASSLGPSGDNEQFFGPGTRLTVL.

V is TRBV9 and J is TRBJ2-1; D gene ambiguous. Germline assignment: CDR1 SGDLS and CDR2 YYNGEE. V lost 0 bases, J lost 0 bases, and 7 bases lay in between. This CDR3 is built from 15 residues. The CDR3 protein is CASSVGMSSYNEQFF. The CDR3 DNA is TGTGCCAGCAGCGTAGGGATGAGCTCCTACAATGAGCAGTTCTTC.

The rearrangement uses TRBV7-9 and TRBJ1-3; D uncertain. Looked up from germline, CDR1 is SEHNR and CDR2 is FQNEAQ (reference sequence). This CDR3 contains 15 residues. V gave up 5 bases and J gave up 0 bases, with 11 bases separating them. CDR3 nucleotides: TGTGCCAGCAGCCCCACGGGGAGCTCTGGAAACACCATATATTTT. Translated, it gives CASSPTGSSGNTIYF.

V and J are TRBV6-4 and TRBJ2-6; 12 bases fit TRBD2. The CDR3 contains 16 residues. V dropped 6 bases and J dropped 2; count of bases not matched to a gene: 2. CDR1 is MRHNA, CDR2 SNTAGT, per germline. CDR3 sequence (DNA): TGTGCCAGCAGCTCTAGCGGGGGGGCTGGGGCCAACGTCCTGACTTTC. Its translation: CASSSSGGAGANVLTF.